Sequencing of this T cell receptor (beta chain) was carried out in a study of blood T cell repertoires in COVID-19. The CDR3 has 17 residues. Germline values: CDR1 WNHNN, CDR2 SYGVQD (reference sequence). The ends lost 0 bases at V and 3 bases at J; junction bases unmatched: 9. The table came from immunoSEQ multiplex PCR; TCRdb's copy has only in-frame clones and leaves some out. Found here are about 310,000 clones, approximately 89% of them singletons; the top ten hold about 8%. The rearrangement uses TRBV10-1 and TRBJ2-5, with TRBD2 matching 8 bases. The sequenced sample was peripheral blood. This sequence originates from a woman in her forties or fifties who had recovered from COVID-19. CDR3: CASSESKAGGLEETQYF. The CDR3 DNA reads TGCGCCAGCAGTGAGTCGAAGGCGGGGGGCCTTGAAGAGACCCAGTACTTC.